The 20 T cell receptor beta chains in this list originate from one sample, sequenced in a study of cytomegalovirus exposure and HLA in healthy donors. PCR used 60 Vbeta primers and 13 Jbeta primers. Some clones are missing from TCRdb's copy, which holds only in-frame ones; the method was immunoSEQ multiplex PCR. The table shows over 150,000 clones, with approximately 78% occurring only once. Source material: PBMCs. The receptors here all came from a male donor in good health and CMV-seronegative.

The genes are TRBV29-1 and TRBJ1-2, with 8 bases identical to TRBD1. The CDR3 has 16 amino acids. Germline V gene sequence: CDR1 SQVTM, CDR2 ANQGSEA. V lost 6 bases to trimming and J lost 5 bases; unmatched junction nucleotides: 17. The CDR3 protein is CSVLPGQGGRRYGYTF. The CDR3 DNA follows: TGCAGCGTCCTTCCAGGACAGGGCGGTAGAAGGTATGGCTACACCTTC.

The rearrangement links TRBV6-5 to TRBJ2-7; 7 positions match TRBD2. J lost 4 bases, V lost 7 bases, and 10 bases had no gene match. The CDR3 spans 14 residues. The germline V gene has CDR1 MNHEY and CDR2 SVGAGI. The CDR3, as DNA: TGTGCCAGCATTGGGAGGGCCTGGGGTTACGAGCAGTACTTC. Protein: CASIGRAWGYEQYF.

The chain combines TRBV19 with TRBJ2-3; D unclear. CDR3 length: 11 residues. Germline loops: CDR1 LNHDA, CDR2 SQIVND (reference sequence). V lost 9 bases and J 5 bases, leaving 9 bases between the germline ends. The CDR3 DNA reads TGTGCCAGCAGATATGGAGATACGCAGTATTTT. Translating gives CASRYGDTQYF.

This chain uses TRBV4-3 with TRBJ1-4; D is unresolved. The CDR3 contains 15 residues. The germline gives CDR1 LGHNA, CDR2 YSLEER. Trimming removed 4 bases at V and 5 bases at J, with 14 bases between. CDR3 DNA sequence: TGCGCCAGCAGCCTAAACACGGCGGGGAATGAAAAACTGTTTTTT. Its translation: CASSLNTAGNEKLFF.

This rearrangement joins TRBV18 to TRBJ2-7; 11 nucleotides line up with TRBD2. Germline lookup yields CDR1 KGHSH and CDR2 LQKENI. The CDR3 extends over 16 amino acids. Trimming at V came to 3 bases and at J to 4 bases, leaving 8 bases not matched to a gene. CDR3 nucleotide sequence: TGTGCCAGCTCACCTAGACTAGCGGGATTGGGGTACGAGCAGTACTTC. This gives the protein CASSPRLAGLGYEQYF.

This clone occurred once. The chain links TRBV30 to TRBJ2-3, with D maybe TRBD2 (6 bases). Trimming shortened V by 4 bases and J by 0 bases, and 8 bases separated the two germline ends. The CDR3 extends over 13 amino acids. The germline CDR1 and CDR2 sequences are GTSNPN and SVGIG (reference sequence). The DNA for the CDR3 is TGTGCCTGGAATGCGGGGAGCACAGATACGCAGTATTTT. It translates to CAWNAGSTDTQYF.

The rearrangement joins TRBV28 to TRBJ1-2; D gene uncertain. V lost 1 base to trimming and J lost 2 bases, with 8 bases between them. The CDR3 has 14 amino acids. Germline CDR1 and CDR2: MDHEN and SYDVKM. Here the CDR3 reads CASSLSYGNYGYTF. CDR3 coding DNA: TGTGCCAGCAGTTTATCTTACGGGAACTATGGCTACACCTTC.

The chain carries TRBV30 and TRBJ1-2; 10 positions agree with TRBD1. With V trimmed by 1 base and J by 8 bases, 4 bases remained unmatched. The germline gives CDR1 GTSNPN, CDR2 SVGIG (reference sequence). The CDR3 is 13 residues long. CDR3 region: CAWSAGTGDGYTF. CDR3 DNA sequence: TGTGCCTGGAGTGCCGGGACAGGGGACGGCTACACCTTC.

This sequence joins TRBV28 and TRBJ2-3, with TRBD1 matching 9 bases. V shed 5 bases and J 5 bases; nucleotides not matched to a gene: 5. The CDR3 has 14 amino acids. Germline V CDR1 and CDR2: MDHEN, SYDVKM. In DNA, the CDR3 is TGTGCCAGCAGTCGGGACAGGGTGAAAGATACGCAGTATTTT. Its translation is CASSRDRVKDTQYF.

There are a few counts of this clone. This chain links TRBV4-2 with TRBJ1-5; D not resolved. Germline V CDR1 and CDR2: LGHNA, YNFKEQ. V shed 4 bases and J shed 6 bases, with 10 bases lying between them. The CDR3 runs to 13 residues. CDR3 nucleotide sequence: TGTGCCAGCAGCCCCTCCCCGGGTCAGCCCCAGCATTTT. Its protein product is CASSPSPGQPQHF.

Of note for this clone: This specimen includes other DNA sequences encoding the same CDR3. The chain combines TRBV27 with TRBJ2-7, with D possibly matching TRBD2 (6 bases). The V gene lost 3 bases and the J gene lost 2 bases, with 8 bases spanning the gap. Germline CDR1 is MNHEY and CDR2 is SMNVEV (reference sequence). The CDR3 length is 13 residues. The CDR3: CASSFGTAYEQYF. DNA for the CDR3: TGTGCCAGCAGTTTCGGGACTGCCTACGAGCAGTACTTC.

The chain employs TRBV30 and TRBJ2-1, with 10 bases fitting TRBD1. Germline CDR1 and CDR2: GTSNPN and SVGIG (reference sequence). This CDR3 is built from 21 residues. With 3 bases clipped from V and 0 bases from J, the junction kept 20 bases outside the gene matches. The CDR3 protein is CAWSTTPEDRGFPSSYNEQFF. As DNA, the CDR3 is TGTGCCTGGAGCACGACGCCGGAGGACAGGGGGTTTCCTAGCTCCTACAATGAGCAGTTCTTC.

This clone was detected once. Here the CDR3 reads CASTEGAGGPYTGELFF. Written as DNA, the CDR3 is TGTGCCAGCACCGAGGGGGCGGGAGGGCCATACACCGGGGAGCTGTTTTTT. This chain connects TRBV28 to TRBJ2-2; 9 nucleotides match TRBD2. The CDR3 spans 17 residues. Unmatched junction bases numbered 12, after V lost 7 bases and J lost 3 bases. Germline CDR1 MDHEN, CDR2 SYDVKM. Using reference TRBV28 and TRBJ2-2 for the parts outside the CDR3, the full variable domain is DVKVTQSSRYLVKRTGEKVFLECVQDMDHENMFWYRQDPGLGLRLIYFSYDVKMKEKGDIPEGYSVSREKKERFSLILESASTNQTSMYLCASTEGAGGPYTGELFFGEGSRLTVL.

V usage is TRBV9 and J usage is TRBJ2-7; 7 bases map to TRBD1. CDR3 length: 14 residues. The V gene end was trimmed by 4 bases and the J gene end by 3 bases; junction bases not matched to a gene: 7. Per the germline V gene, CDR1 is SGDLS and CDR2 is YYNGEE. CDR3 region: CASSSRGQNYEQYF. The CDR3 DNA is TGTGCCAGCAGCTCCCGGGGACAGAACTACGAGCAGTACTTC.

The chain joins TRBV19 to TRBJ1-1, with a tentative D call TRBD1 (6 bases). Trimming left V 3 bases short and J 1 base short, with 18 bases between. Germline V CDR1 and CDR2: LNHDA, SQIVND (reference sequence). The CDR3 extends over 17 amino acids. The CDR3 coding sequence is TGTGCCAGTAGTATTTCAGCAGGGTTAGGGGGGAACACTGAAGCTTTCTTT. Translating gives CASSISAGLGGNTEAFF.

The CDR3, as DNA: TGTGCCAGCAGCTTAAGGGCACAGGGGCTTGATTCACCCCTCCACTTT. Protein product: CASSLRAQGLDSPLHF. V is TRBV7-3 and J is TRBJ1-6, with TRBD1 identical over 7 bases. The germline gives CDR1 SGHTA, CDR2 FQGTGA. This CDR3 is built from 16 residues. V lost 1 base and J lost 8; bases outside the gene matches: 8.

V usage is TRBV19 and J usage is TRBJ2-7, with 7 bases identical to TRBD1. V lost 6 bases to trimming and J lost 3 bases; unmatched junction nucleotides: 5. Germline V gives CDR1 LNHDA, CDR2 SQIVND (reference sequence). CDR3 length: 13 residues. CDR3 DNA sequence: TGTGCCAGTAGCCCTGGGACAGTCTACGAGCAGTACTTC. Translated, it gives CASSPGTVYEQYF.

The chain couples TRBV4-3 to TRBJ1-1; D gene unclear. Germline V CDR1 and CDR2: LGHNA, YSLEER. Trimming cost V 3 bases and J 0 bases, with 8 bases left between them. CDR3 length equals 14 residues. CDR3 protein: CASSHSSVNTEAFF. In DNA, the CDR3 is TGCGCCAGCAGCCATAGCTCGGTGAACACTGAAGCTTTCTTT.

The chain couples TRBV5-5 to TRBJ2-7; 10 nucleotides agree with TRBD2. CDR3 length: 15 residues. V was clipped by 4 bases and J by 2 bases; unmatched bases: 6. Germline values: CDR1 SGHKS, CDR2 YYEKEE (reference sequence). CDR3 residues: CASSPWTSGTYEQYF. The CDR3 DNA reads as TGTGCCAGCAGCCCGTGGACTAGCGGAACCTACGAGCAGTACTTC.

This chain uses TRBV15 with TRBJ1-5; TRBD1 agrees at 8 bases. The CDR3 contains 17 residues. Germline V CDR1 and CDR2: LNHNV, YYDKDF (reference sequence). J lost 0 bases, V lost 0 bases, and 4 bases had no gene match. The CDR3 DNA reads TGTGCCACCAGCAGAGAGCAGGGGGCGAGTAGCAATCAGCCCCAGCATTTT. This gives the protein CATSREQGASSNQPQHF.